This T cell receptor beta chain stems from a study of blood T cells in healthy people across ages. Findings of the study overall: Per million T cells, the diversity of TCR beta decreased roughly linearly as age advanced.

This clonotype occurred a few times. Its antigen is unidentified. This may stem from a read error, because a much larger clone lies one nucleotide away. The authors ran a second PCR of roughly 7 to 11 cycles using a sample-barcoded 5' primer and a J-beta primer mix. Via MiXCR, TCRdb re-called the 5' RACE reads, giving one row per CDR3 protein. The sample lists around 900,000 distinct CDR3 sequences; more than 25% were seen once. The source of this sequence is a woman of 80 years or more in good health. Sequenced: blood.

CDR3 sequence: CASSFPGDSETIQYF. As DNA, the CDR3 is TGTGCCAGCAGCTTTCCCGGGGACAGCGAAACCATTCAGTACTTC. The rearrangement uses TRBV7-9 and TRBJ2-7; 7 positions agree with TRBD1. The J call may be incorrect, as the DNA end agrees better with TRBJ2-4. The germline CDR1 and CDR2 sequences are SEHNR and FQNEAQ (reference sequence). The CDR3 consists of 15 residues.